What follows is one T cell receptor (beta chain) and its context. Its cognate antigen is unknown. Expressed TCRB transcripts were sequenced, since all the RNA that had been isolated was reverse transcribed. Profiling relied on immunoSEQ multiplex PCR, and the TCRdb table lists in-frame clones only, not all of them. The sample shows hundreds of thousands of clones, roughly 9% of them seen only once. The purity of all sorted populations exceeded 98%. This sample was taken from a study of beta chain features in type 1 diabetes. Findings of the study overall: Shortening that was moderate but significant affected the TCRB CDR3s of Type 1 diabetes patients in all four CD4+ subsets. Whether HLA type affects TCRB rearrangement stayed undetermined in the present work. Patients' naive, central memory and regulatory TCRB repertoires appeared more alike than those of healthy donors.

The receptor was isolated from a young man with type 1 diabetes. Sequencing used central memory CD4+ T cells from blood.

The CDR3 sequence: CASSPRGWRQPQHF. DNA for the CDR3: TGTGCCAGCAGCCCGAGGGGGTGGAGACAGCCCCAGCATTTT. J is TRBJ1-5 and V is TRBV7-6, with D perhaps TRBD1 (6 bases). Germline CDR1 and CDR2: SGHVS and FNYEAQ. CDR3 length: 14 amino acids. V lost 5 bases, J lost 7 bases, and 15 bases lay in between.